There are a few counts of the clone carrying this T cell receptor (beta chain). No antigen is known for it. These data come from a study of identical twins. TCRdb re-called the 5' RACE reads with MiXCR, one entry per CDR3 protein. The sample includes some 790,000 distinct CDR3 sequences, 15% to 20% of them seen just once. This CDR3 has 14 residues. V lost 4 bases and J lost 2; bases outside the gene matches: 3. The germline V gene has CDR1 DFQATT and CDR2 SNEGSKA (reference sequence). Study-wide points: Models underestimated TCR alpha sharing (out-of-frame) in monozygotic twins.

The sample was also reused in another study, on T cells expressing NK-cell markers. Per that paper: Sequencing of TCR beta repertoires drew on sorted CD3+CD56+NKG2C+, CD3+CD56+NKG2C- and CD3+CD56-NKG2C+ T cells. These clonotypes also led the CD3+CD56-NKG2C+ fraction in a few donors.

The chain recombines TRBV20-1 with TRBJ2-2; 8 bases are a match to TRBD1. The sample comprised PBMCs. This TCR was recovered from a woman between 18 and 29 years old in good health. The CDR3 loop is CSANAGGNTGELFF. In nucleotides, the CDR3 is TGCAGTGCTAATGCAGGGGGCAACACCGGGGAGCTGTTTTTT.